This T cell receptor beta chain was sequenced during a study of T cell responses to AZD1222 COVID-19 vaccine. Germline CDR1 is KGHSH and CDR2 is LQKENI. The CDR3 is 15 residues long. V trimming: 4 bases; J trimming: 7 bases; junction bases outside the gene matches: 6. TCRdb's table, derived via immunoSEQ multiplex PCR, lists solely in-frame clones and lacks some. This table has about 150,000 clones, more than 75% appearing once. This chain uses TRBV18 with TRBJ2-1; 11 bases agree with TRBD1. The sample in question was peripheral blood, obtained 28 days after the second AZD1222 dose. This clonotype was obtained from an adult who received the AZD1222 COVID-19 vaccine. The CDR3 region has the DNA TGTGCCAGCTCACGAGGGACAGGGGGTAAAAATGAGCAGTTCTTC. This gives the protein CASSRGTGGKNEQFF.